This TCR beta chain emerged from a study of human T cells and chemical hapten exposure. Broader study findings: The number of TCRs above 1 in 1000 frequency did not change after DPC sensitization.

Concerning this clonotype itself: Its antigen is unknown.

The sample's time point: healthy volunteer bleed at 6 weeks. The authors' total RNA extraction used unfractionated whole blood. TCRdb reprocessed the RACE reads with MiXCR, giving one entry per CDR3 protein. The sample records tens of thousands of distinct CDR3 sequences, 8.6% being singletons. The CDR3 length is 13 residues. Between the trimmed V and J ends, which lost 9 bases and 0 bases, there was a span of 8 bases. Germline loops: CDR1 MNHEY, CDR2 SVGAGI. The chain carries TRBV6-5 and TRBJ1-4, with D tentatively TRBD1 (5 bases). The sample consisted of whole blood. The TCR originated in a male donor in good health. Some clones in this sample may be carry-over from other donors' samples. The CDR3 loop is CASTGATNEKLFF. The DNA for the CDR3 is TGTGCCAGTACAGGTGCAACTAATGAAAAACTGTTTTTT.